These T cell receptor beta chains were read from a single sample in a study of T cell responses to AZD1222 COVID-19 vaccine. TCRdb keeps only in-frame clones here, not all; method: immunoSEQ multiplex PCR. The sample holds about 180,000 clones, over 80% seen once. Sequencing was performed on peripheral blood, taken on day 0 of AZD1222 vaccination. All receptors come from an adult in good health. The CDR3 runs from the conserved cysteine through the conserved F or W. Each record gives: clone size, V gene, D gene, J gene, CDR3 DNA, CDR3 protein. A D gene is named only where the DNA matches it firmly. The size entry is marked missing in some rows and otherwise reads once, few, many or a size class.

abundance: NA
v_gene: TRBV6-1
d_gene: NA
j_gene: TRBJ2-2
CDR3nt: TGTGCCAGCAGTTGGAAACACAACACCGGGGAGCTGTTTTTT
CDR3aa: CASSWKHNTGELFF

abundance: NA
v_gene: TRBV28
d_gene: TRBD2
j_gene: TRBJ2-7
CDR3nt: TGTGCCAGCAGCCGAGGACTAGCGGGTCCCCCTTGGGAGCAGTACTTC
CDR3aa: CASSRGLAGPPWEQYF

abundance: NA
v_gene: TRBV6-5
d_gene: TRBD1
j_gene: TRBJ1-1
CDR3nt: TGTGCCAGCAGAAGGGGGCGGGACACTGAAGCTTTCTTT
CDR3aa: CASRRGRDTEAFF

abundance: NA
v_gene: TRBV6-1
d_gene: TRBD1
j_gene: TRBJ2-1
CDR3nt: TGTGCCAGCAGTGAACCCCGCCAGGGGGCTAGGAATGAGCAGTTCTTC
CDR3aa: CASSEPRQGARNEQFF

abundance: NA
v_gene: TRBV28
d_gene: NA
j_gene: TRBJ2-1
CDR3nt: TGTGCCAGCAGGGGGACCGGTGAGCAGTTCTTC
CDR3aa: CASRGTGEQFF

abundance: once
v_gene: TRBV15
d_gene: TRBD1
j_gene: TRBJ1-1
CDR3nt: TGTGCCACCAGCAGACCGGGACAGGGCACTGAAGCTTTCTTT
CDR3aa: CATSRPGQGTEAFF

abundance: NA
v_gene: TRBV10-3
d_gene: NA
j_gene: TRBJ2-5
CDR3nt: TGTGCCATCAGTGAGTCGGGTGAGACCCAGTACTTC
CDR3aa: CAISESGETQYF

abundance: NA
v_gene: TRBV5-1
d_gene: TRBD1
j_gene: TRBJ2-7
CDR3nt: TGCGCCAGCAGCAGCACAGGGGGTCCCTACGAGCAGTACTTC
CDR3aa: CASSSTGGPYEQYF

abundance: NA
v_gene: TRBV30
d_gene: NA
j_gene: TRBJ2-7
CDR3nt: TGTGCCTGGAACGGGGAGGCCTACGAGCAGTACTTC
CDR3aa: CAWNGEAYEQYF

abundance: once
v_gene: TRBV15
d_gene: NA
j_gene: TRBJ2-1
CDR3nt: TGTGCCACCGCCGCCCAGAGCGTCTACAATGAGCAGTTCTTC
CDR3aa: CATAAQSVYNEQFF

abundance: NA
v_gene: TRBV4-3
d_gene: TRBD1
j_gene: TRBJ2-7
CDR3nt: TGCGCCAGCAGCCAAGATTTTGACAGGGGCTACGAGCAGTACTTC
CDR3aa: CASSQDFDRGYEQYF

abundance: NA
v_gene: TRBV9
d_gene: NA
j_gene: TRBJ2-7
CDR3nt: TGTGCCAGCAGCGTATTACCGGGCAGCTCCTACGAGCAGTACTTC
CDR3aa: CASSVLPGSSYEQYF

abundance: NA
v_gene: TRBV6-2/TRBV6-3
d_gene: TRBD1
j_gene: TRBJ2-7
CDR3nt: TGTGCCAGCAGCCTGGGACAGTTCTACGAGCAGTACTTC
CDR3aa: CASSLGQFYEQYF

abundance: NA
v_gene: TRBV19
d_gene: TRBD1
j_gene: TRBJ2-7
CDR3nt: TGTGCCAGCACTCCGGGACAGGGGTACGAGCAGTACTTC
CDR3aa: CASTPGQGYEQYF

abundance: NA
v_gene: TRBV30
d_gene: NA
j_gene: TRBJ1-4
CDR3nt: TGTGCCTGGAGTGTACGGGCAGGATCGGGTGAAAAACTGTTTTTT
CDR3aa: CAWSVRAGSGEKLFF

abundance: NA
v_gene: TRBV29-1
d_gene: TRBD1
j_gene: TRBJ2-1
CDR3nt: TGCAGCGTTTCGACAGGGCCTAATGAGCAGTTCTTC
CDR3aa: CSVSTGPNEQFF

abundance: NA
v_gene: TRBV7-2
d_gene: NA
j_gene: TRBJ2-7
CDR3nt: TGTGCCAGCAGCCCACGACTAGTGTCCTACGAGCAGTACTTC
CDR3aa: CASSPRLVSYEQYF

abundance: NA
v_gene: TRBV10-3
d_gene: NA
j_gene: TRBJ1-4
CDR3nt: TGTGCCACCAGTGGTGGGGAATCTAATGAAAAACTGTTTTTT
CDR3aa: CATSGGESNEKLFF

abundance: NA
v_gene: TRBV29-1
d_gene: TRBD1
j_gene: TRBJ1-2
CDR3nt: TGCAGCGTTGAACAGGGGGCTTATGGCTACACCTTC
CDR3aa: CSVEQGAYGYTF

abundance: NA
v_gene: TRBV6-5
d_gene: NA
j_gene: TRBJ1-5
CDR3nt: TGTGCCAGTAGGTGGACCTCAAGCAATCAGCCCCAGCATTTT
CDR3aa: CASRWTSSNQPQHF

abundance: NA
v_gene: TRBV18
d_gene: NA
j_gene: TRBJ1-6
CDR3nt: TGTGCCAGCTCCTCGGGGGATTCACCCCTCCACTTT
CDR3aa: CASSSGDSPLHF

abundance: NA
v_gene: TRBV7-8
d_gene: NA
j_gene: TRBJ1-5
CDR3nt: TGTGCCAGCAGCTTAGATACAGGGACTCCCCAGCATTTT
CDR3aa: CASSLDTGTPQHF

abundance: NA
v_gene: TRBV30
d_gene: NA
j_gene: TRBJ1-3
CDR3nt: TGTGCCTGGAGTGCTCAGTGGGTATCTGGAAACACCATATATTTT
CDR3aa: CAWSAQWVSGNTIYF

abundance: NA
v_gene: TRBV24-1
d_gene: TRBD1
j_gene: TRBJ1-4
CDR3nt: TGTGCCACCAGTGATCCCAGGGGGGTGACTGAAAAACTGTTTTTT
CDR3aa: CATSDPRGVTEKLFF

abundance: once
v_gene: TRBV3-1/TRBV3-2
d_gene: TRBD2
j_gene: TRBJ2-5
CDR3nt: TGTGCCAGCAGCCTCCTCGGGGGGGGTGAAGAGACCCAGTACTTC
CDR3aa: CASSLLGGGEETQYF

abundance: NA
v_gene: TRBV5-4
d_gene: TRBD1
j_gene: TRBJ2-7
CDR3nt: TGTGCCAGCAGACCGGACAGGGGGCTCTACTACGAGCAGTACTTC
CDR3aa: CASRPDRGLYYEQYF

abundance: once
v_gene: TRBV24-1
d_gene: NA
j_gene: TRBJ1-1
CDR3nt: TGTGCCACCATTTTCGAGGCAGGGAACACTGAAGCTTTCTTT
CDR3aa: CATIFEAGNTEAFF

abundance: NA
v_gene: TRBV3-1/TRBV3-2
d_gene: NA
j_gene: TRBJ1-5
CDR3nt: TGTGCCAGCAGTGCCGGGACAAACAATCAGCCCCAGCATTTT
CDR3aa: CASSAGTNNQPQHF

abundance: NA
v_gene: TRBV5-4
d_gene: TRBD1
j_gene: TRBJ1-2
CDR3nt: TGTGCCAGCAGCTTGGGTCAGGGGGCCTTAGGGGATGGCTACACCTTC
CDR3aa: CASSLGQGALGDGYTF

abundance: NA
v_gene: TRBV29-1
d_gene: TRBD1
j_gene: TRBJ1-1
CDR3nt: TGCAGCGCTGAAGGACAGGGGGTGGCTGAAGCTTTCTTT
CDR3aa: CSAEGQGVAEAFF

abundance: NA
v_gene: TRBV7-2
d_gene: TRBD1
j_gene: TRBJ1-4
CDR3nt: TGTGCCAGCAGCCTCAACAGGGGGACTAATGAAAAACTGTTTTTT
CDR3aa: CASSLNRGTNEKLFF

abundance: NA
v_gene: TRBV6-5
d_gene: NA
j_gene: TRBJ1-5
CDR3nt: TGTGCCAGCACTCGAGGGGGAATCTATCAGCCCCAGCATTTT
CDR3aa: CASTRGGIYQPQHF

abundance: NA
v_gene: TRBV27
d_gene: NA
j_gene: TRBJ1-2
CDR3nt: TGTGCCAGCAGTTCCTTAGCAGGGGACTATGGCTACACCTTC
CDR3aa: CASSSLAGDYGYTF

abundance: NA
v_gene: TRBV5-1
d_gene: NA
j_gene: TRBJ2-7
CDR3nt: TGCGCCAGCAGTCCCCGGACCAGTTCCATCGAGCAGTACTTC
CDR3aa: CASSPRTSSIEQYF

abundance: NA
v_gene: TRBV10-2
d_gene: TRBD2
j_gene: TRBJ2-1
CDR3nt: TGCGCCAGCAGTGAGCCTACAACTAGCGGGGGGGCCAGAGAGCAGTTCTTC
CDR3aa: CASSEPTTSGGAREQFF

abundance: NA
v_gene: TRBV3-1/TRBV3-2
d_gene: NA
j_gene: TRBJ2-5
CDR3nt: TGTGCCAGCAGCCCCGGAGGAGAGACCCAGTACTTC
CDR3aa: CASSPGGETQYF

abundance: NA
v_gene: TRBV28
d_gene: NA
j_gene: TRBJ2-7
CDR3nt: TGTGCCAGCAGACCACAGGGTCAGGACGAGCAGTACTTC
CDR3aa: CASRPQGQDEQYF

abundance: NA
v_gene: TRBV30
d_gene: NA
j_gene: TRBJ1-1
CDR3nt: TGTGCCTGGATTGATAGGCGTCTGGATTTGGCTGAAGCTTTCTTT
CDR3aa: CAWIDRRLDLAEAFF

abundance: once
v_gene: TRBV18
d_gene: NA
j_gene: TRBJ1-5
CDR3nt: TGTGCCAGCTCACCCTCGCCCGCGGGTAGCAATCAGCCCCAGCATTTT
CDR3aa: CASSPSPAGSNQPQHF

abundance: NA
v_gene: TRBV7-2
d_gene: NA
j_gene: TRBJ1-1
CDR3nt: TGTGCCAGCAGCTTAGAGGGCGGCGCTGAAGCTTTCTTT
CDR3aa: CASSLEGGAEAFF

abundance: NA
v_gene: TRBV7-2
d_gene: TRBD2
j_gene: TRBJ2-3
CDR3nt: TGTGCCAGCAGCTTAGATGTCGGCGGGAGCCCAGATACGCAGTATTTT
CDR3aa: CASSLDVGGSPDTQYF

abundance: NA
v_gene: TRBV27
d_gene: NA
j_gene: TRBJ2-7
CDR3nt: TGTGCCAGCAGTACCCGAGGGGGGTACGAGCAGTACTTC
CDR3aa: CASSTRGGYEQYF

abundance: NA
v_gene: TRBV25-1
d_gene: NA
j_gene: TRBJ2-7
CDR3nt: TGTGCCAGCAGTCCAGGGGGACTGACCTACGAGCAGTACTTC
CDR3aa: CASSPGGLTYEQYF

abundance: NA
v_gene: TRBV28
d_gene: NA
j_gene: TRBJ1-2
CDR3nt: TGTGCCAGCACTACCACCAAGGTACGGGGTCGCTACACCTTC
CDR3aa: CASTTTKVRGRYTF

abundance: NA
v_gene: TRBV4-3
d_gene: NA
j_gene: TRBJ1-6
CDR3nt: TGCGCCAGCAGCCAAGAAGTCGGACAGACGTCACCCCTCCACTTT
CDR3aa: CASSQEVGQTSPLHF

abundance: NA
v_gene: TRBV6-5
d_gene: NA
j_gene: TRBJ2-7
CDR3nt: TGTGCCAGCAGTTACCGTCGACGGGCGGGTAGTGACGAGCAGTACTTC
CDR3aa: CASSYRRRAGSDEQYF

abundance: few
v_gene: TRBV2
d_gene: TRBD1
j_gene: TRBJ2-1
CDR3nt: TGTGCCAGCAGTGACGTGGGACAGTTCAATGAGCAGTTCTTC
CDR3aa: CASSDVGQFNEQFF

abundance: NA
v_gene: TRBV5-1
d_gene: NA
j_gene: TRBJ1-1
CDR3nt: TGCGCCAGCAGCTTGGCAACTATGAACACTGAAGCTTTCTTT
CDR3aa: CASSLATMNTEAFF

abundance: NA
v_gene: TRBV5-1
d_gene: TRBD1
j_gene: TRBJ1-1
CDR3nt: TGCGCCAGCAGTTCCCGAGGAGGGACAGGGGGCAACACTGAAGCTTTCTTT
CDR3aa: CASSSRGGTGGNTEAFF

abundance: few
v_gene: TRBV7-9
d_gene: TRBD2
j_gene: TRBJ2-1
CDR3nt: TGTGCCAGCAGCCTCGCGGGAGGGTCATTTGAGCAGTTCTTC
CDR3aa: CASSLAGGSFEQFF

abundance: NA
v_gene: TRBV6-5
d_gene: NA
j_gene: TRBJ1-5
CDR3nt: TGTGCCAGCAATAAGAAGGGACAAAACAATCAGCCCCAGCATTTT
CDR3aa: CASNKKGQNNQPQHF

abundance: NA
v_gene: TRBV11-3
d_gene: TRBD2
j_gene: TRBJ2-3
CDR3nt: TGTGCCAGCAGCTCCTCCGTTGCGGGAGGCACAGATACGCAGTATTTT
CDR3aa: CASSSSVAGGTDTQYF

abundance: NA
v_gene: TRBV30
d_gene: NA
j_gene: TRBJ2-7
CDR3nt: TGTGCCTGGAGTGTACACCCCTCCGGGACCCCCGGCCACGAGCAGTACTTC
CDR3aa: CAWSVHPSGTPGHEQYF